This T cell receptor beta chain was captured in a study of blood T cell repertoires in COVID-19. Whole-study context: Whether acute or convalescent, the COVID-19 samples came from the United States, Italy and Spain.

Sequencing was performed with immunoSEQ multiplex PCR; in TCRdb, only in-frame clones are kept and a portion is missing. The table lists 250,000 to 350,000 clones, 87% of them singletons. The study recruited people aged about 18 to 95 years across approximately 23 US areas. Categorization into cohorts depended on clinical history that participants reported. The CDR3 consists of 14 residues. The germline V and J ends were trimmed by 5 bases and 3 bases, with 14 bases remaining between them. The germline CDR1 and CDR2 sequences are SGHTA and FQGNSA. This sequence was found in a woman aged 30 to 39 who had recovered from COVID-19. Material for sequencing was PBMCs or T cells enriched from blood (not recorded which). The rearrangement joins TRBV7-2 to TRBJ2-7; tentative D call: TRBD1 (6 bases). This CDR3 is CASSLSGRGYEQYF. CDR3 nucleotides: TGTGCCAGCAGCCTGAGTGGCAGGGGCTACGAGCAGTACTTC.